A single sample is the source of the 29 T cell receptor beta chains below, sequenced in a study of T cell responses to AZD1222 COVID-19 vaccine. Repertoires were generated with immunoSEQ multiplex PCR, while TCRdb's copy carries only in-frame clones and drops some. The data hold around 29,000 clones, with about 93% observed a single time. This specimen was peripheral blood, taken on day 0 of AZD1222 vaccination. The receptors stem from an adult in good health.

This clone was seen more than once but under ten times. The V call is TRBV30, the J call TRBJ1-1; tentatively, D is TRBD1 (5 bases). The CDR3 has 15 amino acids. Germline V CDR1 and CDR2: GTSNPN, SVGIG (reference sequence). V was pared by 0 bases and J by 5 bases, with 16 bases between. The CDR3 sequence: CAWSVKVPGRTEAFF. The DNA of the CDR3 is TGTGCCTGGAGTGTAAAGGTACCGGGGCGAACTGAAGCTTTCTTT.

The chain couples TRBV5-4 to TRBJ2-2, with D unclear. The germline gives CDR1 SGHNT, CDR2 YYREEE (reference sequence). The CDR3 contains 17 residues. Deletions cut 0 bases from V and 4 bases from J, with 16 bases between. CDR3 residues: CASSLGGRIAGTGELFF. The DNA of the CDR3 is TGTGCCAGCAGCTTGGGAGGTAGGATAGCCGGCACCGGGGAGCTGTTTTTT.

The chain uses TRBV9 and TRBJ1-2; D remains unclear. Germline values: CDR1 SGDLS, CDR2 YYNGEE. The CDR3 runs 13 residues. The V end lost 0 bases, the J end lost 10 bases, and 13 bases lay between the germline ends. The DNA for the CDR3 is TGTGCCAGCAGCGTAGAAGGGTCAGGACTCTACACCTTC. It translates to CASSVEGSGLYTF. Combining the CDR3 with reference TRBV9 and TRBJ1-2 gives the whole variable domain DSGVTQTPKHLITATGQRVTLRCSPRSGDLSVYWYQQSLDQGLQFLIQYYNGEERAKGNILERFSAQQFPDLHSELNLSSLELGDSALYFCASSVEGSGLYTFGSGTRLTVV.

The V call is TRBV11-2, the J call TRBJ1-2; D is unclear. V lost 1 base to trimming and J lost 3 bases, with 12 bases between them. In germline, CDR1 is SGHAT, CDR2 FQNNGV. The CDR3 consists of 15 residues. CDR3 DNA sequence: TGTGCCAGCAGCTTAGCCAGGTCATCCTACTATGGCTACACCTTC. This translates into CASSLARSSYYGYTF.

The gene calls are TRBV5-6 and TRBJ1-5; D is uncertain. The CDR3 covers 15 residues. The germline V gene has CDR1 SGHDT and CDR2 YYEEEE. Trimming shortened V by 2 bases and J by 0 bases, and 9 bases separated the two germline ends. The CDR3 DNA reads TGTGCCAGCAGCTTCCAACGAGTTAGCAATCAGCCCCAGCATTTT. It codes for CASSFQRVSNQPQHF.

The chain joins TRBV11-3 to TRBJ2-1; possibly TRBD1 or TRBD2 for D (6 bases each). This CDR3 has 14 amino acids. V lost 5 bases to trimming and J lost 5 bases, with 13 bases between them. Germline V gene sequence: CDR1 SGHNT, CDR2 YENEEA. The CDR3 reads CASSRGRVDNEQFF. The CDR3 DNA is TGTGCCAGCAGCCGGGGGCGGGTGGACAATGAGCAGTTCTTC.

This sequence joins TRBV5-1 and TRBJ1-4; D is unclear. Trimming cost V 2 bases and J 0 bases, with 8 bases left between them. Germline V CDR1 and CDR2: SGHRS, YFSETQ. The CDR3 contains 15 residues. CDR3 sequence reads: CASSFQDATNEKLFF. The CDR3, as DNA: TGCGCCAGCAGCTTCCAAGACGCAACTAATGAAAAACTGTTTTTT. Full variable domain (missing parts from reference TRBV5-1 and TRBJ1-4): KAGVTQTPRYLIKTRGQQVTLSCSPISGHRSVSWYQQTPGQGLQFLFEYFSETQRNKGNFPGRFSGRQFSNSRSEMNVSTLELGDSALYLCASSFQDATNEKLFFGSGTQLSVL.

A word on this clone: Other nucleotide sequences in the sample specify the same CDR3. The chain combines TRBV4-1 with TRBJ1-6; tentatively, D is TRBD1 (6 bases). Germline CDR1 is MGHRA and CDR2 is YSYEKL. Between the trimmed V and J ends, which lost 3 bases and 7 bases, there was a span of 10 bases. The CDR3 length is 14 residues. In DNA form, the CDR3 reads TGCGCCAGCAGCCAGGAGACAGGCAATTCACCCCTCCACTTT. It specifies CASSQETGNSPLHF.

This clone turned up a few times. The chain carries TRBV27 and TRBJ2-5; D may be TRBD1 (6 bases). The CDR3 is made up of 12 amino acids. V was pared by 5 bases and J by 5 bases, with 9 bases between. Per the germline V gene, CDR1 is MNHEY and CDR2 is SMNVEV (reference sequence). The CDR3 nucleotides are TGTGCCAGCAGTCTTAGGGGGGAGACCCAGTACTTC. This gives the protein CASSLRGETQYF.

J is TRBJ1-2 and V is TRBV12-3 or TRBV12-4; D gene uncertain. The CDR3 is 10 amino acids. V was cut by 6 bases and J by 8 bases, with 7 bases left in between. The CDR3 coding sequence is TGTGCCAGCAGCCGGAGCGGCTACACCTTC. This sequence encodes CASSRSGYTF.

CDR3 nucleotides: TGTGCCTGGAGTCCCCACAGGGGAGGCGAGCAGTACTTC. This sequence encodes CAWSPHRGGEQYF. The chain has TRBV30 and TRBJ2-7; D is perhaps TRBD1 (7 bases). This CDR3 has 13 residues. V was cut by 2 bases and J by 6 bases, with 14 bases left in between. Germline V gene lookup returns CDR1 GTSNPN and CDR2 SVGIG (reference sequence). The complete variable domain, with remaining parts taken from reference TRBV30 and TRBJ2-7, reads SQTIHQWPATLVQPVGSPLSLECTVEGTSNPNLYWYRQAAGRGLQLLFYSVGIGQISSEVPQNLSASRPQDRQFILSSKKLLLSDSGFYLCAWSPHRGGEQYFGPGTRLTVT.

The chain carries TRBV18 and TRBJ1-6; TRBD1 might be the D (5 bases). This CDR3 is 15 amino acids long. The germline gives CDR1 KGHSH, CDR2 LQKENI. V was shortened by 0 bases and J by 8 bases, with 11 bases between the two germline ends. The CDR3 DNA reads TGTGCCAGCTCACCACCGGGGCAGGCGGATTCACCCCTCCACTTT. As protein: CASSPPGQADSPLHF.

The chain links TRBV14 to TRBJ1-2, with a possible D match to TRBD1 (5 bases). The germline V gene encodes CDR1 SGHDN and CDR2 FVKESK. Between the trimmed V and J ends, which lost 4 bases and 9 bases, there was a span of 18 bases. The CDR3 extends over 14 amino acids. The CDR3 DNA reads TGTGCCAGCAGCCCCCCGGGGCAGACTACCCGCTACACCTTC. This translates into CASSPPGQTTRYTF.

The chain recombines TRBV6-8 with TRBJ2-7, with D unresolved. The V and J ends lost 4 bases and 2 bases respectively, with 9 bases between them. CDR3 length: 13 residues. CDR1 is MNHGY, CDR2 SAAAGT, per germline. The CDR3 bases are TGTGCCAGCAGTTTATACCTCCCCTACGAGCAGTACTTC. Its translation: CASSLYLPYEQYF.

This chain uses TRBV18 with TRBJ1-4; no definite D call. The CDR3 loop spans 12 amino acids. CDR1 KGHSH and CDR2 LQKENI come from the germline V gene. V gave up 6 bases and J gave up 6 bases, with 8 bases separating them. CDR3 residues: CASSRLDEKLFF. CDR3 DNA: TGTGCCAGCTCGCGACTGGATGAAAAACTGTTTTTT.

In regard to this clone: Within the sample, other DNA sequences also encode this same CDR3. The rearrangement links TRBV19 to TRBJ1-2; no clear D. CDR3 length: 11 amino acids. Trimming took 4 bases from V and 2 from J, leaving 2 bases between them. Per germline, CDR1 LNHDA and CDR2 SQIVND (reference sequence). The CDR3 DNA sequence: TGTGCCAGTAGTACAAACTATGGCTACACCTTC. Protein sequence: CASSTNYGYTF.

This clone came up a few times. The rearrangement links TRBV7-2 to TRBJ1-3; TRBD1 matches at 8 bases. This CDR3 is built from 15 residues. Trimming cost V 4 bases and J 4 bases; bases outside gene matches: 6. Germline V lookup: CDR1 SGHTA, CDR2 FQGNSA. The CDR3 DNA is TGTGCCAGCAGCTCGCGGACAGGGCCGGGAAACACCATATATTTT. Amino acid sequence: CASSSRTGPGNTIYF.

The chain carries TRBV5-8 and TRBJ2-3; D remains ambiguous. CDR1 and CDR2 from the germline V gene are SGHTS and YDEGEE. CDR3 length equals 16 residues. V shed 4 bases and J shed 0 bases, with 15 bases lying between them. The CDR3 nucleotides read TGTGCCAGCAGCCCCTTCCGGTCGTCTAGCACAGATACGCAGTATTTT. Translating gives CASSPFRSSSTDTQYF. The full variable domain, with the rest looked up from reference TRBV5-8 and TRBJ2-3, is EAGVTQSPTHLIKTRGQQATLRCSPISGHTSVYWYQQALGLGLQFLLWYDEGEERNRGNFPPRFSGRQFPNYSSELNVNALELEDSALYLCASSPFRSSSTDTQYFGPGTRLTVL.

The CDR3 loop is CASSLYTGTGLYEQYF. DNA of the CDR3: TGTGCCAGCAGTTTATACACCGGGACAGGGCTCTACGAGCAGTACTTC. The chain has TRBV27 and TRBJ2-7, with 9 positions matching TRBD1. The CDR3 has 16 amino acids. In germline, CDR1 is MNHEY, CDR2 SMNVEV (reference sequence). The junction had 7 bases not matched to a gene; V was cut back by 1 base and J by 3 bases.

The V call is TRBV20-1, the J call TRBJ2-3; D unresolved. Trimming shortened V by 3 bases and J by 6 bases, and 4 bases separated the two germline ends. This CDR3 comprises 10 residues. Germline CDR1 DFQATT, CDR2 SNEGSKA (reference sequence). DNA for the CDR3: TGCAGTGCTAGTTTCGATACGCAGTATTTT. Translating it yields CSASFDTQYF.

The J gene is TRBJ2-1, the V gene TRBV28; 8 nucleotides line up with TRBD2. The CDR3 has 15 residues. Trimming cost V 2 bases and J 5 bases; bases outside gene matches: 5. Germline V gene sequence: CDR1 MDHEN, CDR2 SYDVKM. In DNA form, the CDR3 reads TGTGCCAGCAGTTTAGCGGGGGGACCCCACAATGAGCAGTTCTTC. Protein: CASSLAGGPHNEQFF.

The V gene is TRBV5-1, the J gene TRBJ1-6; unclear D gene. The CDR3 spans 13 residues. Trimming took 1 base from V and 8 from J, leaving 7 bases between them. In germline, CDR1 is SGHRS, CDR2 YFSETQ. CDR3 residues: CASSLTRDSPLHF. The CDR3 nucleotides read TGCGCCAGCAGCTTGACGCGGGATTCACCCCTCCACTTT.

CDR3 sequence: CASSQPRTSALEWGNEQFF. CDR3 nucleotide sequence: TGTGCCAGCAGCCAACCTCGAACCTCGGCCCTTGAATGGGGCAATGAGCAGTTCTTC. The chain employs TRBV3-1 (or the pseudogene TRBV3-2) and TRBJ2-1; D remains unclear. This CDR3 is built from 19 residues. Trimming removed 2 bases at V and 6 bases at J, with 26 bases between. Looked up from germline, CDR1 is LGHDT and CDR2 is YNNKEL (reference sequence).

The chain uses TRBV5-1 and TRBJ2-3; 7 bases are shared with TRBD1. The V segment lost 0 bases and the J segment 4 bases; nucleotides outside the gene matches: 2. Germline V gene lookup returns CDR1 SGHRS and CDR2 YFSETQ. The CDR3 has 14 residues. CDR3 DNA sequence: TGCGCCAGCAGCTTGGGTCAGGGGGCAGATACGCAGTATTTT. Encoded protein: CASSLGQGADTQYF.

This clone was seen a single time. CDR3 residues: CASSSGTSFSGELFF. CDR3 nucleotide sequence: TGTGCCAGCAGCAGCGGGACATCGTTTTCCGGGGAGCTGTTTTTT. This rearrangement joins TRBV5-4 to TRBJ2-2; possible D gene TRBD2, 7 bases. Germline lookup yields CDR1 SGHNT and CDR2 YYREEE (reference sequence). This CDR3 is built from 15 residues. V was pared by 4 bases and J by 6 bases, with 16 bases between.

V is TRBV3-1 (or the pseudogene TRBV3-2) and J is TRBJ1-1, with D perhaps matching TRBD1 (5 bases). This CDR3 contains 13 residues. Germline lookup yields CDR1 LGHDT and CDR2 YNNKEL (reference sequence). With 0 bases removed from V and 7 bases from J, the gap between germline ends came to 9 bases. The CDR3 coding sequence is TGTGCCAGCAGCCAAGATCGGGGCATTGAAGCTTTCTTT. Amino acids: CASSQDRGIEAFF.

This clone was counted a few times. The CDR3 loop reads CATSRDIVDRNQPQHF. CDR3 in DNA: TGTGCCACCAGCAGAGATATCGTAGATCGAAATCAGCCCCAGCATTTT. The V and J genes are TRBV15 and TRBJ1-5; D gene uncertain. The CDR3 is 16 residues long. Germline CDR1 and CDR2: LNHNV and YYDKDF (reference sequence). V dropped 0 bases and J dropped 4 bases, with 13 bases sitting between them.

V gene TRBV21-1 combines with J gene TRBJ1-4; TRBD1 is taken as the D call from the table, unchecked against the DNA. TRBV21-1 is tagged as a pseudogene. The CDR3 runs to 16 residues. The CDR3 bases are TGTGCCAGCAGCCCTCGAGCCGGGACAAATGGTGAAAAACTGTTTTTT. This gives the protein CASSPRAGTNGEKLFF.

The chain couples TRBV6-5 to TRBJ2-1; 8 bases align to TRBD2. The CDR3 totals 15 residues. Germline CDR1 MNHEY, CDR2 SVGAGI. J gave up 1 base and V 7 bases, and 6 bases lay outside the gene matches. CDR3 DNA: TGTGCCAGCACCCAACTAGCGGATTCCTACAATGAGCAGTTCTTC. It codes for CASTQLADSYNEQFF.